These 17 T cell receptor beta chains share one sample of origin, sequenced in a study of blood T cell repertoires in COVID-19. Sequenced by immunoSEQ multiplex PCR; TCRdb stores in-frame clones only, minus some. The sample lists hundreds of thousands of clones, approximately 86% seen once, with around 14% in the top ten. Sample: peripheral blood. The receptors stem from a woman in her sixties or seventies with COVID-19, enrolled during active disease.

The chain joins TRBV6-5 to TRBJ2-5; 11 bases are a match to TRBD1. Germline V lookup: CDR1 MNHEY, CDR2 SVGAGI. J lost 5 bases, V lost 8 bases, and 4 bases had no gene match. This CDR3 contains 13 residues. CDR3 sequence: CASRDRGWETQYF. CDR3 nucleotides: TGTGCCAGCCGGGACAGGGGGTGGGAGACCCAGTACTTC.

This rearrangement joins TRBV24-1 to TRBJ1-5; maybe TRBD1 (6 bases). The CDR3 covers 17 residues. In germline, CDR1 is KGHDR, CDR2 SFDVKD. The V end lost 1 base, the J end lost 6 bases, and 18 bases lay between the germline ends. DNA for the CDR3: TGTGCCACCAGTGATTTTACGATACAGGGTGGTCGTCAGCCCCAGCATTTT. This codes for CATSDFTIQGGRQPQHF.

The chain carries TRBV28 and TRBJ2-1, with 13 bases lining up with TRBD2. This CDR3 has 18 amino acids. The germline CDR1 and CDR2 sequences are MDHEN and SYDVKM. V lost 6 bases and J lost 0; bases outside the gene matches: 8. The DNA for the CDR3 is TGTGCCAGCAGCCTTGGACTAGCGGGGGTGAGCTCCTACAATGAGCAGTTCTTC. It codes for CASSLGLAGVSSYNEQFF.

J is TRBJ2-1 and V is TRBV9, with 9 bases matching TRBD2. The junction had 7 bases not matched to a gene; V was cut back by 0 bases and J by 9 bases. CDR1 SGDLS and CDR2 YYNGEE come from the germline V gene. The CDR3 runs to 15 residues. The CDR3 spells CASSVEGGGAFEQFF. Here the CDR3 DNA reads TGTGCCAGCAGCGTAGAGGGCGGGGGGGCCTTTGAGCAGTTCTTC.

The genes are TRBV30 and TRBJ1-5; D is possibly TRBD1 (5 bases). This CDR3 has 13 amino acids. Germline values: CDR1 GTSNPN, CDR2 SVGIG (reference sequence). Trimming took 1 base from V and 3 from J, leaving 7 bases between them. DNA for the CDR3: TGTGCCTGGAGTGGACAGAACAATCAGCCCCAGCATTTT. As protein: CAWSGQNNQPQHF.

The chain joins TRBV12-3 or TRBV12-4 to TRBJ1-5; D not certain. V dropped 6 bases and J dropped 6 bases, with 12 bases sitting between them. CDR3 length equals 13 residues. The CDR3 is CASSLQNSQPQHF. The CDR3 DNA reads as TGTGCCAGCAGCCTCCAGAACAGTCAGCCCCAGCATTTT.

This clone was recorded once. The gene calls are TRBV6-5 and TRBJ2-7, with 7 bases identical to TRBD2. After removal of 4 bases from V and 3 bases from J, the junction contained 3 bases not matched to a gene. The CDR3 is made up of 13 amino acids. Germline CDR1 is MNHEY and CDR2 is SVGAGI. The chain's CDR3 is CASSWGGDYEQYF. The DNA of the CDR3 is TGTGCCAGCAGTTGGGGGGGAGACTACGAGCAGTACTTC.

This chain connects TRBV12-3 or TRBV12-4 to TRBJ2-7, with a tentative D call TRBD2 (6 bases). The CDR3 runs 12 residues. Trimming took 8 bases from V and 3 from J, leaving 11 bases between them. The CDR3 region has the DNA TGTGCCAGCCGCGGGGCCTTCTACGAGCAGTACTTC. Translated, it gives CASRGAFYEQYF.

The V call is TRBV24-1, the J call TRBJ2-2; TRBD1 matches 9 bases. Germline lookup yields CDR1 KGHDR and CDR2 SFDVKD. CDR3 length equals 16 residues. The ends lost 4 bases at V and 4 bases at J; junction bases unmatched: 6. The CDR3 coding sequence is TGTGCCACCAGTGACCCAGGACAGGGGAGCACCGGGGAGCTGTTTTTT. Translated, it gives CATSDPGQGSTGELFF.

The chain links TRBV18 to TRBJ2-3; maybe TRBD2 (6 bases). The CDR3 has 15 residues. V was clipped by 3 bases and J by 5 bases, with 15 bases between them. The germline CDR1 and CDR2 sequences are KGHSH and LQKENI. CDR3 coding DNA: TGTGCCAGCTCACCCGGGACGGACGGGGGAGATACGCAGTATTTT. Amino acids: CASSPGTDGGDTQYF.

CDR3 sequence reads: CASRATGSGETQYF. The DNA for the CDR3 is TGTGCCAGCAGGGCGACAGGGTCGGGGGAGACCCAGTACTTC. This rearrangement joins TRBV6-5 to TRBJ2-5; 7 nucleotides match TRBD1. The CDR3 spans 14 residues. CDR1 is MNHEY, CDR2 SVGAGI, per germline. V lost 6 bases to trimming and J lost 5 bases; unmatched junction nucleotides: 9.

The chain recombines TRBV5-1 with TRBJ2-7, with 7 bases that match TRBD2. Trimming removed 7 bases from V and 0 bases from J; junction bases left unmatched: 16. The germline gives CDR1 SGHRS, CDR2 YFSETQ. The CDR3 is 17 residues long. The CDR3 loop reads CASSPAGPAGISYEQYF. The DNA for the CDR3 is TGCGCCAGCTCACCGGCAGGTCCAGCGGGGATCTCCTACGAGCAGTACTTC.

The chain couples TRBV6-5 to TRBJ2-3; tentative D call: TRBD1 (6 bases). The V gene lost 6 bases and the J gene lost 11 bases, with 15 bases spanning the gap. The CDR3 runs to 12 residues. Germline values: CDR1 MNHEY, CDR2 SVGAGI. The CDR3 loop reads CASRRVTGMQYF. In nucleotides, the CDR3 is TGTGCCAGCAGAAGAGTGACAGGTATGCAGTATTTT.

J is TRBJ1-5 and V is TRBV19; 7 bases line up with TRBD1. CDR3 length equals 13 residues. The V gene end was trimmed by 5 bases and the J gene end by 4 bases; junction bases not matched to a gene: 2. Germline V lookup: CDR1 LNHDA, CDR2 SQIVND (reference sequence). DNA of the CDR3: TGTGCCAGTAGTCTGGGACAGAATCAGCCCCAGCATTTT. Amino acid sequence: CASSLGQNQPQHF.

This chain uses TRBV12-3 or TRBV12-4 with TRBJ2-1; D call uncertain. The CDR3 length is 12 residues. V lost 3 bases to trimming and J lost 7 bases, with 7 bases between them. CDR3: CASSFPLNEQFF. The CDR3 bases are TGTGCCAGCAGTTTCCCCCTAAATGAGCAGTTCTTC.

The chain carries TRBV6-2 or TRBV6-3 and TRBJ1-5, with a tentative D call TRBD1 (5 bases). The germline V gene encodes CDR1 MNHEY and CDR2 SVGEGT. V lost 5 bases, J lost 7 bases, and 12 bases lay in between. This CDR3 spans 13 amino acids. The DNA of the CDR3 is TGTGCCAGCAGTCACGGAGGGACGCAGCCCCAGCATTTT. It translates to CASSHGGTQPQHF.

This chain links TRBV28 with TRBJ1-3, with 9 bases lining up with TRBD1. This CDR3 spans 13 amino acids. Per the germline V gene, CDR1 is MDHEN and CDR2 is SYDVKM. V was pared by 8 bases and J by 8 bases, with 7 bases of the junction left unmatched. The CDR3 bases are TGTGCCAGCGACAGGACAGGGGAGGACACCATATATTTT. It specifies CASDRTGEDTIYF. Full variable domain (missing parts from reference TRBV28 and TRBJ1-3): DVKVTQSSRYLVKRTGEKVFLECVQDMDHENMFWYRQDPGLGLRLIYFSYDVKMKEKGDIPEGYSVSREKKERFSLILESASTNQTSMYLCASDRTGEDTIYFGEGSWLTVV.